The 5 T cell receptor beta chains given below trace back to one sample, sequenced in a study of blood T cell repertoires in COVID-19. Profiled with immunoSEQ multiplex PCR; TCRdb holds only in-frame clones, not every one. This repertoire shows under 300,000 clones, 90% found once; its top ten account for around 1.9%. Material: peripheral blood. The origin of the receptors is a woman aged 55-69 years with COVID-19, enrolled during active disease.

V usage is TRBV27 and J usage is TRBJ2-7; no clear D gene. CDR1 and CDR2 from the germline V gene are MNHEY and SMNVEV (reference sequence). CDR3 size: 15 residues. Trimming shortened V by 3 bases and J by 0 bases, and 12 bases separated the two germline ends. In DNA, the CDR3 is TGTGCCAGCAGTTTCTGGGCCTCGAGCTCCTACGAGCAGTACTTC. It is translated as CASSFWASSSYEQYF.

The chain employs TRBV18 and TRBJ1-2; D is unclear. Germline-derived CDR1 and CDR2 are KGHSH and LQKENI. V was trimmed by 5 bases and J by 1 base, leaving 20 bases between them. This CDR3 region has 17 residues. Here the CDR3 reads CASSAIVGQVVNYGYTF. As DNA, the CDR3 is TGTGCCAGCTCAGCAATCGTTGGGCAGGTAGTTAACTATGGCTACACCTTC.

The rearrangement uses TRBV5-1 and TRBJ2-5, with 8 bases fitting TRBD1. The CDR3 has 16 residues. Per germline, CDR1 SGHRS and CDR2 YFSETQ. With V trimmed by 0 bases and J by 4 bases, 8 bases remained unmatched. The CDR3 region has the DNA TGCGCCAGCAGCTTGGCTGACAGGGGAAGAGGAGAGACCCAGTACTTC. It is translated as CASSLADRGRGETQYF.

The gene calls are TRBV7-3 and TRBJ1-2; the D gene is possibly TRBD1 (6 bases). V was trimmed by 5 bases and J by 6 bases, leaving 13 bases between them. The germline V gene has CDR1 SGHTA and CDR2 FQGTGA. This CDR3 is built from 13 residues. The CDR3 is CASSPGGGHGYTF. Here the CDR3 DNA reads TGTGCCAGCAGCCCCGGGGGGGGGCATGGCTACACCTTC.

The chain joins TRBV11-2 to TRBJ1-1, with 7 positions matching TRBD1. The germline V gene has CDR1 SGHAT and CDR2 FQNNGV. Trimming removed 7 bases from V and 10 bases from J; junction bases left unmatched: 9. The CDR3 has 12 amino acids. DNA of the CDR3: TGTGCCAGCAACAACAGGGGTCCCGCAGCTTTCTTT. This encodes CASNNRGPAAFF.